The TCR beta chain under discussion was sequenced for a study of blood T cell repertoires in COVID-19. Overall study: The United States, Italy and Spain provided the acute and convalescent COVID-19 samples. Nucleic acid was either cDNA or gDNA, and it came from T cells, B-cell-depleted T cells, or PBMCs.

Germline V lookup: CDR1 LGHNA, CDR2 YSLEER. V shed 4 bases and J 0 bases; nucleotides not matched to a gene: 7. The CDR3 runs 16 residues. Original processing methods: Reference gene primer amplification gave estimated nucleated cell counts. Measured with immunoSEQ multiplex PCR; TCRdb has only the in-frame clones, and not every one. The V and J calls and the clone size are those of that table, but D and trimming were determined from the DNA. The sample consists of 72,000 or so clones, 80% to 90% of them appearing once. Sequencing was done on a sample of peripheral blood. The sequence derives from a man aged 50 or older with active COVID-19. This sequence joins TRBV4-3 and TRBJ2-7; TRBD1 matches 9 bases. As DNA, the CDR3 is TGCGCCAGCAGCCGGGACAGGGCCCTACCCTCCTACGAGCAGTACTTC. Protein sequence: CASSRDRALPSYEQYF.